This T cell receptor (beta chain) emerged from a study of technical replicates of blood from a few donors. Clones were sequenced by immunoSEQ multiplex PCR, and TCRdb holds only the in-frame ones, with some missing. The repertoire consists of 74,000 or so clones, with over 90% occurring once and the leading ten covering approximately 0.4%. This sequence was found in a human donor in good health. Sequenced sample: T cells isolated from PBMCs.

CDR3 sequence: CASSVEAGVERWEQYF. The CDR3 DNA follows: TGTGCCAGCAGCGTAGAGGCGGGAGTCGAGAGATGGGAGCAGTACTTC. The J gene is TRBJ2-7, the V gene TRBV9, with TRBD2 matching over 7 bases. The CDR3 runs to 16 residues. The ends lost 0 bases at V and 7 bases at J; junction bases unmatched: 13. The germline V gene encodes CDR1 SGDLS and CDR2 YYNGEE.